The 4 T cell receptor beta chains in this list originate from one sample, sequenced in a study of T cell clonality in common variable immunodeficiency. Study results and limitations: Common variable immunodeficiency TCR beta sequences reportedly had fewer deletions and N-nucleotide insertions.

No antigen has been assigned to these receptors. Clones were sequenced by immunoSEQ multiplex PCR, and TCRdb holds only the in-frame ones, with some missing. This sample shows under 15,000 clones and no singletons; roughly 6.9% rests with the ten largest. The sequenced sample was peripheral blood mononuclear cells. These receptors all stem from a human donor with common variable immunodeficiency.

The sample holds a few counts of this clone. The CDR3 bases that were read are TGTGCCAGCAGTTTAACAGGGGGATCAAACACTGAA. Protein: CASSLTGGSNTE. The entire CDR3 is CASSLTGGSNTEAFF. This sequence joins TRBV7-2 and TRBJ1-1; TRBD1 matches 8 bases. The CDR3 extends 3 residues past the end of the read, so its final part is completed from the germline J gene. Germline V CDR1 and CDR2: SGHTA, FQGNSA. This CDR3 is built from 15 residues. Trimming removed 6 bases from V and 2 bases from J; junction bases left unmatched: 8.

This clone has just a few counts. The read ends 3 residues shy of where the CDR3 ends; the end is completed using the germline J gene. V usage is TRBV2 and J usage is TRBJ2-7; 8 bases line up with TRBD1. The CDR3 loop spans 16 amino acids. V shed 0 bases, J shed 2 bases, and the junction held 6 bases outside the gene matches. Germline values: CDR1 SNHLY, CDR2 FYNNEI. The DNA read from the CDR3 is TGTGCCAGCAGTGAAGCCCTTTGGACAGGGCCCTACGAG. Translating it yields CASSEALWTGPYE. The whole CDR3 reads CASSEALWTGPYEQYF.

In the case of this clone: The DNA ends 3 residues before the CDR3 does, and the rest of the CDR3 is filled in from the germline J gene. The J gene is TRBJ1-3, the V gene TRBV18; weak D call: TRBD1 (5 bases). The CDR3 spans 16 residues. The V end was cut by 3 bases, the J end by 0 bases, with 12 bases between. Germline V gene sequence: CDR1 KGHSH, CDR2 LQKENI. The covered CDR3 bases are TGTGCCAGCTCACCTTTCGACAGCGCCTCTGGAAACACC. Translating gives CASSPFDSASGNT. The whole CDR3 protein reads CASSPFDSASGNTIYF.

Partial CDR3 DNA: TGTGCCAGCAGCCCATGGCCGGGACAGGGGAATCACTATGGC. Protein sequence: CASSPWPGQGNHYG. The entire CDR3 protein reads CASSPWPGQGNHYGYTF. J is TRBJ1-2 and V is TRBV2, with 10 bases that match TRBD1. The read is 3 residues too short to cover the CDR3 end, so that end is filled in from the germline J gene. The CDR3 runs 17 residues. After removal of 6 bases from V and 3 bases from J, the junction contained 13 bases not matched to a gene. The germline CDR1 and CDR2 sequences are SNHLY and FYNNEI.